This entry is about one TCR beta chain. Its specificity is not known. One end of the junction fails to match germline, which may point to a read error. Production of TCR beta cDNA used 400 to 600 ng total RNA together with a constant-region primer. Amplification in three nested multiplex PCR rounds with slightly modified ARM-PCR gave rise to TCR beta libraries. Each of the first two PCR rounds ran approximately 11 cycles with TRBV1-TRBV30 forward and C-beta reverse primers. One entry per CDR3 protein results from TCRdb running MiXCR on the multiplex PCR reads. The sample records tens of thousands of distinct CDR3 sequences, around 84% being singletons. This specimen comes from a study of tumor-infiltrating lymphocytes in primary liver carcinoma. Unsorted bulk tissue of roughly 17-33 mg yielded co-extracted RNA and DNA. Resection treated the patients' primary liver carcinoma. Chronic HBV infection, which was untreated, was present in the patients.

Study-wide results and limits: Among top clones, only about 7-25% appeared in all five tumor regions. Among the pair types, tumor region pairs showed more overlap than tumor-adjacent and tumor-blood pairs.

The CDR3 loop spans 15 amino acids. Germline assignment: CDR1 SGHAT and CDR2 FQNNGV. The chain is built from TRBV11-2 and TRBJ2-3, with TRBD2 as a possible D gene (5 bases). Sequenced: liver tumor tissue from sampling region 2. Documented subset: tumor region T2, inferior pole. This sequence originates from a woman in her 30s with primary liver carcinoma and hepatitis B virus infection. CDR3 residues: CTCSLVARSTDTQYF. CDR3 nucleotide sequence: TGTACCTGCAGCTTAGTAGCGAGAAGCACGGATACGCAGTATTTT.